The 29 T cell receptor beta chains below were found in one sample sequenced in a study of T-cell reconstitution after alpha-beta-depleted transplantation in children. A TCRbeta library incorporating unique molecular identifiers was prepared. TCRdb itself ran the PCR reads through MiXCR, one entry per CDR3 protein. The sample comprises about a million distinct CDR3 sequences, about 29% of which are singletons, and around 30% rests with the top ten. The material sequenced was PBMCs, mostly from graft donor cells, taken 360 days after TCRalphabeta/CD19-depleted stem cell transplant. These receptors all come from a boy less than two years old who had a stem cell transplant for SCID, so the T cells may come from the graft donor.

The chain is built from TRBV12-3 or TRBV12-4 and TRBJ2-5; D gene unclear. The CDR3 spans 13 residues. Trimming pared 5 bases from V and 1 base from J, leaving 8 bases between. CDR3 bases: TGTGCCAGCAGTCGACTCTCCCAAGAGACCCAGTACTTC. This translates into CASSRLSQETQYF.

The rearrangement joins TRBV4-3 to TRBJ2-3; D is possibly TRBD1 (5 bases). The germline V and J ends were trimmed by 2 bases and 0 bases, with 9 bases remaining between them. The V gene's germline CDR1 is LGHNA and CDR2 YSLEER. The length of the CDR3 is 15 residues. In DNA form, the CDR3 reads TGCGCCAGCAGCCAATTAGGGGCCAGCACAGATACGCAGTATTTT. Translating it yields CASSQLGASTDTQYF.

This chain joins TRBV14 and TRBJ1-1, with 8 bases identical to TRBD1. Germline CDR1 reads SGHDN; CDR2 reads FVKESK. The CDR3 consists of 14 residues. The V segment lost 4 bases and the J segment 4 bases; nucleotides outside the gene matches: 5. The CDR3 protein is CASSRGTGSTEAFF. In DNA, the CDR3 is TGTGCCAGCAGCCGGGGGACAGGAAGCACTGAAGCTTTCTTT.

The chain links TRBV30 to TRBJ2-1; D may correspond to TRBD1 or TRBD2 (5 bases each). Germline CDR1 and CDR2: GTSNPN and SVGIG (reference sequence). This CDR3 has 12 residues. V was clipped by 0 bases and J by 7 bases, with 7 bases between them. In nucleotides, the CDR3 is TGTGCCTGGAGTGTTTGGGGGAATGAGCAGTTCTTC. This sequence encodes CAWSVWGNEQFF.

This clonotype came up a few times. This chain uses TRBV5-1 with TRBJ2-2; 7 positions agree with TRBD2. The germline V gene has CDR1 SGHRS and CDR2 YFSETQ. V was pared by 2 bases and J by 4 bases, with 5 bases of the junction left unmatched. The CDR3 runs to 15 residues. The CDR3 sequence is CASSFGLVATGELFF. As DNA, the CDR3 is TGCGCCAGCAGCTTTGGACTAGTGGCCACCGGGGAGCTGTTTTTT.

This clonotype was counted only a few times. This chain links TRBV2 with TRBJ2-1; 11 nucleotides align to TRBD2. The V and J ends lost 4 bases and 9 bases, in that order; junction bases with no gene match: 5. CDR3 length equals 14 residues. CDR1 SNHLY and CDR2 FYNNEI come from the germline V gene. The CDR3 protein is CASSANGLAGEQFF. CDR3 nucleotides: TGTGCCAGCAGTGCTAACGGACTAGCGGGTGAGCAGTTCTTC.

This clonotype was detected only once. The V gene is TRBV12-3 or TRBV12-4, the J gene TRBJ2-1, with D possibly matching TRBD1 (7 bases). The CDR3 is made up of 16 amino acids. The germline V and J ends were trimmed by 3 bases and 10 bases, with 22 bases remaining between them. CDR3 DNA sequence: TGTGCCAGCAGTTTCCATGCGGGGACAGCCCTATGGGAGCAGTTCTTC. It translates to CASSFHAGTALWEQFF.

The chain combines TRBV28 with TRBJ1-5; D remains unclear. The length of the CDR3 is 12 residues. The germline V and J ends were trimmed by 2 bases and 7 bases, with 6 bases remaining between them. Germline assignment: CDR1 MDHEN and CDR2 SYDVKM. This CDR3 reads CASSLKVQPQHF. DNA for the CDR3: TGTGCCAGCAGTTTAAAGGTACAGCCCCAGCATTTT.

The chain combines TRBV6-1 with TRBJ2-2, with 10 bases aligning to TRBD2. The germline gives CDR1 MNHNS, CDR2 SASEGT. J gave up 6 bases and V 5 bases, and 6 bases lay outside the gene matches. CDR3 length: 15 residues. The chain's CDR3 is CASSPPGLASGELFF. CDR3 sequence (DNA): TGTGCCAGCAGTCCTCCGGGACTAGCGTCCGGGGAGCTGTTTTTT.

The gene calls are TRBV28 and TRBJ2-2, with D possibly being TRBD2 (6 bases). The CDR3 runs 13 residues. Trimming left V 8 bases short and J 5 bases short, with 12 bases between. Germline CDR1 and CDR2: MDHEN and SYDVKM. Written as DNA, the CDR3 is TGTGCCAGCTTGCGGGGCCAAACCGGGGAGCTGTTTTTT. It yields the protein CASLRGQTGELFF.

This rearrangement joins TRBV12-3 or TRBV12-4 to TRBJ2-1; TRBD2 might be the D (6 bases). This CDR3 comprises 15 residues. V was pared by 6 bases and J by 7 bases, with 19 bases between. In nucleotides, the CDR3 is TGTGCCAGCAGCTTAATCACCGGGAGACTAAATGAGCAGTTCTTC. Protein: CASSLITGRLNEQFF.

This clonotype showed up just a few times. The CDR3 here is CASSQEQGYNEQFF. DNA of the CDR3: TGTGCCAGCAGCCAAGAACAGGGTTACAATGAGCAGTTCTTC. The J gene is TRBJ2-1, the V gene TRBV4-2; D may be TRBD1 (6 bases). The germline V gene encodes CDR1 LGHNA and CDR2 YNFKEQ. This CDR3 spans 14 amino acids. V dropped 0 bases and J dropped 4 bases, with 7 bases sitting between them.

This chain links TRBV2 with TRBJ2-7, with D hard to call. There are 14 residues in the CDR3. The V end was cut by 2 bases, the J end by 2 bases, with 10 bases between. In germline, CDR1 is SNHLY, CDR2 FYNNEI. In DNA form, the CDR3 reads TGTGCCAGCAGTGAATTGAGGCCCCCCTACGAGCAGTACTTC. It is translated as CASSELRPPYEQYF.

In this sample, this clonotype turned up a few times. V and J are TRBV29-1 and TRBJ2-4; D is ambiguous. The CDR3 has 13 amino acids. In germline, CDR1 is SQVTM, CDR2 ANQGSEA. The germline V and J ends were trimmed by 7 bases and 7 bases, with 17 bases remaining between them. CDR3 sequence (DNA): TGCAGCGCCACAAAGCACAGTCGGAACATTCAGTACTTC. Its translation: CSATKHSRNIQYF.

The chain uses TRBV4-1 and TRBJ2-2; 9 bases fit TRBD2. With V trimmed by 0 bases and J by 3 bases, 5 bases remained unmatched. CDR3 length: 17 amino acids. Germline values: CDR1 MGHRA, CDR2 YSYEKL. CDR3 coding DNA: TGCGCCAGCAGCCAAGAGTCGGGACTAGCTTACACCGGGGAGCTGTTTTTT. Protein product: CASSQESGLAYTGELFF.

This chain joins TRBV10-3 and TRBJ2-5; possibly TRBD2 for D (6 bases). Trimming removed 4 bases from V and 5 bases from J, with 8 bases in between. Germline V gene lookup returns CDR1 ENHRY and CDR2 SYGVKD. CDR3 length equals 12 residues. The chain's CDR3 is CAISAGGETQYF. CDR3 sequence (DNA): TGTGCCATCAGTGCAGGAGGGGAGACCCAGTACTTC.

The V gene is TRBV24-1, the J gene TRBJ2-3; TRBD2 matches at 8 bases. This CDR3 is built from 16 residues. Germline CDR1 and CDR2: KGHDR and SFDVKD. With V trimmed by 1 base and J by 0 bases, 2 bases remained unmatched. CDR3 protein: CATSDLGGGSTDTQYF. The DNA of the CDR3 is TGTGCCACCAGTGATTTAGGCGGGGGGAGCACAGATACGCAGTATTTT.

This sequence joins TRBV5-5 and TRBJ1-1; D not resolved. Germline CDR1 is SGHKS and CDR2 is YYEKEE (reference sequence). This CDR3 has 12 residues. Trimming took off 4 bases at V and 7 bases at J, with 11 bases between the two ends. The CDR3 DNA reads TGTGCCAGCAGCAATCTGGCCGTTGAAGCTTTCTTT. It codes for CASSNLAVEAFF.

The gene calls are TRBV11-1 and TRBJ1-3; no definite D call. Trimming cost V 5 bases and J 0 bases, with 20 bases left between them. This CDR3 region has 18 residues. Germline CDR1 and CDR2: SGHAT and FQDESV (reference sequence). As DNA, the CDR3 is TGTGCCAGCAGCAAAGGGTCGCAAGCTTTCTTCTCTGGAAACACCATATATTTT. Protein: CASSKGSQAFFSGNTIYF.

V is TRBV7-6 and J is TRBJ2-7; TRBD1 agrees at 7 bases. Germline CDR1 SGHVS, CDR2 FNYEAQ. V lost 1 base to trimming and J lost 4 bases; unmatched junction nucleotides: 7. The CDR3 consists of 15 residues. CDR3 residues: CASSLGDSRWYEQYF. The CDR3 nucleotides are TGTGCCAGCAGCTTAGGGGACAGTCGGTGGTACGAGCAGTACTTC.

This clonotype was seen a few times. V usage is TRBV20-1 and J usage is TRBJ2-3, with 7 positions matching TRBD2. V lost 3 bases and J lost 2; bases outside the gene matches: 5. The CDR3 is made up of 14 amino acids. The germline V gene has CDR1 DFQATT and CDR2 SNEGSKA (reference sequence). The CDR3 coding sequence is TGCAGTGCTAGGGGCGGGAGCATCACAGATACGCAGTATTTT. Translated, it gives CSARGGSITDTQYF.

In its sample, this clonotype was seen a few times. The rearrangement joins TRBV5-5 to TRBJ2-7; 10 nucleotides line up with TRBD2. This CDR3 comprises 15 residues. Trimming cost V 4 bases and J 1 base; bases outside gene matches: 5. CDR1 is SGHKS and CDR2 is YYEKEE in the germline V gene (reference sequence). CDR3 protein: CASSTGLAFSYEQYF. The CDR3 region has the DNA TGTGCCAGCAGCACGGGACTAGCGTTTTCCTACGAGCAGTACTTC.

This clonotype came up a few times. V is TRBV20-1 and J is TRBJ1-1, with 7 positions matching TRBD1. The length of the CDR3 is 14 residues. Germline V lookup: CDR1 DFQATT, CDR2 SNEGSKA (reference sequence). The V and J ends lost 1 base and 3 bases, in that order; junction bases with no gene match: 5. CDR3 bases: TGCAGTGCTAGAGTACTAACAGGGGACACTGAAGCTTTCTTT. This codes for CSARVLTGDTEAFF.

This clonotype showed up just a few times. CDR3 sequence reads: CASSYSKGAGETQYF. CDR3 sequence (DNA): TGTGCCAGCAGTTACTCGAAGGGGGCTGGGGAGACCCAGTACTTC. The J gene is TRBJ2-5, the V gene TRBV6-5; 7 bases line up with TRBD1. This CDR3 is built from 15 residues. J gave up 5 bases and V 0 bases, and 6 bases lay outside the gene matches. Germline loops: CDR1 MNHEY, CDR2 SVGAGI.

J is TRBJ2-7 and V is TRBV29-1, with 9 bases matching TRBD1. The germline V gene encodes CDR1 SQVTM and CDR2 ANQGSEA. V trimming: 7 bases; J trimming: 2 bases; junction bases outside the gene matches: 9. This CDR3 is 14 amino acids long. Here the CDR3 DNA reads TGCAGCGCACGGACAGGGGAAGGGCCCTACGAGCAGTACTTC. Amino acid sequence: CSARTGEGPYEQYF.

V gene TRBV5-1 combines with J gene TRBJ2-5, with D maybe TRBD1 (6 bases). Trimming shortened V by 3 bases and J by 7 bases, and 16 bases separated the two germline ends. CDR1 is SGHRS, CDR2 YFSETQ, per germline. This CDR3 has 14 residues. In DNA form, the CDR3 reads TGCGCCAGCAGCTCGGACAGAGCTGATGGGACCCAGTACTTC. Amino acid sequence: CASSSDRADGTQYF.

This clonotype was found a few times. The chain couples TRBV12-3 or TRBV12-4 to TRBJ2-7; tentatively, D is TRBD1 (5 bases). With 4 bases removed from V and 4 bases from J, the gap between germline ends came to 11 bases. The length of the CDR3 is 13 residues. The CDR3 nucleotides are TGTGCCAGCAGTTGGACAACATCGTACGAGCAGTACTTC. Residues: CASSWTTSYEQYF.

The chain has TRBV10-3 and TRBJ2-7; D not certain. CDR3 length: 12 residues. From germline, CDR1 is ENHRY and CDR2 SYGVKD. Trimming stripped 3 bases from V and 3 bases from J, with 6 bases between. CDR3 nucleotides: TGTGCCATCAGTGATGGATACTACGAGCAGTACTTC. Translating gives CAISDGYYEQYF.

This clonotype was seen a handful of times. The V and J genes are TRBV7-2 and TRBJ2-7; TRBD1 aligns across 9 bases. There are 17 residues in the CDR3. Trimming took 1 base from V and 2 from J; bases not matched to a gene: 9. Germline CDR1 and CDR2: SGHTA and FQGNSA. The CDR3 region is CASSLVRGQGYTYEQYF. The CDR3 DNA follows: TGTGCCAGCAGCTTAGTACGGGGACAGGGATACACCTACGAGCAGTACTTC. The full variable domain, rest sourced from reference TRBV7-2 and TRBJ2-7, is GAGVSQSPSNKVTEKGKDVELRCDPISGHTALYWYRQSLGQGLEFLIYFQGNSAPDKSGLPSDRFSAERTGGSVSTLTIQRTQQEDSAVYLCASSLVRGQGYTYEQYFGPGTRLTVT.